These T cell receptor beta chains were read from a single sample in a study of blood T cells in healthy people across ages. TCRdb reprocessed the 5' RACE reads with MiXCR, giving one entry per CDR3 protein. The table records about 400,000 distinct CDR3 sequences, about 52% of them present only once. Sequencing was performed on blood. The receptors derive from a man aged 55 to 70 in good health. Each CDR3 is given with its conserved first and last residue. D genes are given only for firm matches. Clone size, where shown, is once, few, many, or a class for clones that have expanded.

>NA|TRBJ2-5|TRBV6-2/TRBV6-3|NA
CASSKPSAAQETQYF
TGTGCCAGCAGCAAGCCTAGCGCCGCGCAAGAGACCCAGTACTTC
>NA|TRBJ2-7|TRBV10-3|NA
CAIRGTDYEQYF
TGTGCCATCAGGGGGACCGACTACGAGCAGTACTTC
>NA|TRBJ2-7|TRBV28|NA
CASTPSAVSYEQYF
TGTGCCAGCACCCCCTCGGCAGTATCCTACGAGCAGTACTTC
>NA|TRBJ2-7|TRBV11-1|few
CASSFQGSYEQYF
TGTGCCAGCAGCTTTCAGGGGTCCTACGAGCAGTACTTC
>NA|TRBJ2-7|TRBV7-9|NA
CASSSSEQYF
TGTGCCAGCAGCTCTTCCGAGCAGTACTTC
>TRBD2|TRBJ2-1|TRBV12-3/TRBV12-4|few
CASSFSGSPYNEQFF
TGTGCCAGCAGTTTTAGCGGGAGCCCGTACAATGAGCAGTTCTTC
>NA|TRBJ2-3|TRBV3-1|NA
CASSQGGTAATDTQYF
TGTGCCAGCAGCCAAGGAGGAACGGCCGCCACAGATACGCAGTATTTT
>NA|TRBJ2-5|TRBV21-1|NA
CASSNNRYWRESSETQYF
TGTGCCAGCAGCAATAACCGGTATTGGCGGGAGAGTTCGGAGACCCAGTACTTC
>NA|TRBJ2-7|TRBV2|few
CASTGDNLSYEQYF
TGTGCCAGCACCGGGGACAACCTCTCCTACGAGCAGTACTTC
>NA|TRBJ1-2|TRBV12-3/TRBV12-4|NA
CASTLGGSRYYGYTF
TGTGCCAGCACCCTGGGGGGGTCTAGGTACTATGGCTACACCTTC
>NA|TRBJ2-5|TRBV4-3|NA
CASSQDMNRKETQYF
TGCGCCAGCAGCCAAGATATGAACAGGAAAGAGACCCAGTACTTC
>NA|TRBJ2-5|TRBV20-1|few
CSAVKQEQETQYF
TGCAGTGCCGTCAAACAGGAACAAGAGACCCAGTACTTC
>NA|TRBJ1-2|TRBV20-1|once
CSAMRDTGSYGYTF
TGCAGTGCTATGAGAGACACAGGGAGCTATGGCTACACCTTC
>NA|TRBJ2-1|TRBV7-9|few
CASNAWAGEQFF
TGTGCCAGCAACGCGTGGGCCGGTGAGCAGTTCTTC
>TRBD1|TRBJ1-5|TRBV7-6|NA
CASSAGGRVTAQHF
TGTGCCAGCAGCGCAGGGGGCCGGGTGACCGCCCAGCATTTT
>TRBD2|TRBJ2-7|TRBV28|many
CASTLAGTPAYEQYF
TGTGCCAGCACCCTAGCGGGGACTCCCGCCTACGAGCAGTACTTC
>NA|TRBJ2-7|TRBV11-2|NA
CASSLESRATYELYF
TGTGCCAGCAGCTTAGAATCACGGGCAACCTACGAGCTGTACTTC
>NA|TRBJ1-4|TRBV27|NA
CASSLSGGGRGDEKLFF
TGTGCCAGCAGTTTATCCGGGGGTGGCAGGGGAGATGAAAAACTGTTTTTT
>TRBD1|TRBJ1-6|TRBV7-8|NA
CASSPDRVSNSPLHF
TGTGCCAGCAGCCCCGACAGGGTATCAAATTCACCCCTCCACTTT
>NA|TRBJ2-1|TRBV29-1|NA
CSGNGGLYNEQFF
TGCAGCGGAAATGGGGGCCTTTACAATGAGCAGTTCTTC
>TRBD2|TRBJ2-3|TRBV7-2|few
CASSSPSSGSWGPDTQYF
TGTGCCAGCAGCTCGCCGTCTAGCGGGAGCTGGGGACCAGATACGCAGTATTTT
>NA|TRBJ2-1|TRBV27|NA
CASGSTAVYYNEPFF
TGTGCCAGCGGCAGCACAGCGGTTTACTACAATGAGCCGTTCTTC
>TRBD2|TRBJ2-1|TRBV29-1|NA
CSVLAGGGNEQFF
TGCAGCGTCCTAGCGGGAGGAGGCAATGAGCAGTTCTTC
>TRBD2|TRBJ2-3|TRBV29-1|NA
CSVTGASSGSADTQYF
TGCAGCGTGACGGGGGCGAGTAGCGGGAGTGCAGATACGCAGTATTTT
>TRBD1|TRBJ2-7|TRBV27|NA
CASRSGTGPSYEQYF
TGTGCCAGCAGGTCCGGGACAGGGCCATCCTACGAGCAGTACTTC
>TRBD1|TRBJ2-3|TRBV7-2|few
CASSFLPFPGTGENTQYF
TGTGCCAGCAGCTTCCTCCCCTTCCCCGGGACAGGGGAAAATACGCAGTATTTT
>NA|TRBJ2-4|TRBV5-1|few
CASSFRHNVGSGNIQYF
TGCGCCAGCAGCTTTCGACACAACGTAGGCTCGGGGAACATTCAGTACTTC
>TRBD1|TRBJ2-1|TRBV6-5|few
CASSRGQGGNEQFF
TGTGCCAGCAGTAGGGGACAGGGGGGCAATGAGCAGTTCTTC
>NA|TRBJ2-7|TRBV7-2|NA
CASSRGQHYEQYF
TGTGCCAGCAGCCGGGGACAACACTACGAGCAGTACTTC
>NA|TRBJ1-4|TRBV5-1|NA
CASQRRSNEKPFF
TGCGCCAGCCAAAGACGGAGTAATGAAAAACCGTTTTTT
>NA|TRBJ2-4|TRBV3-1|NA
CASSQGRTTGQYF
TGTGCCAGCAGCCAGGGGCGGACTACCGGGCAGTACTTC
>TRBD1|TRBJ1-1|TRBV7-9|NA
CASSQTGSLTEAFF
TGTGCCAGCAGCCAGACAGGGAGCCTGACTGAAGCTTTCTTT
>TRBD1|TRBJ2-1|TRBV29-1|NA
CSVERDSHEQFF
TGCAGCGTTGAAAGGGACAGCCATGAGCAGTTCTTC
>TRBD1|TRBJ2-7|TRBV2|NA
CASGRRGQGTYEQYF
TGTGCCAGCGGACGGAGGGGACAGGGGACCTACGAGCAGTACTTC
>NA|TRBJ2-3|TRBV7-2|NA
CASFRGLADTQYF
TGTGCCAGTTTTCGGGGGCTGGCAGATACGCAGTATTTT
>TRBD1|TRBJ2-7|TRBV10-2|NA
CASRTGLDEQYF
TGCGCCAGCAGGACAGGGTTGGACGAGCAGTACTTC
>TRBD1|TRBJ1-1|TRBV20-1|few
CSAGHRGMNTEAFF
TGCAGTGCGGGTCACAGGGGCATGAACACTGAAGCTTTCTTT
>NA|TRBJ1-2|TRBV15|NA
CATSREPSSGYTF
TGTGCCACCAGCAGAGAGCCCTCCTCTGGCTACACCTTC
>NA|TRBJ2-3|TRBV24-1|NA
CATSDFRADTQYF
TGTGCCACCAGTGATTTCCGGGCTGATACGCAGTATTTT
>NA|TRBJ2-1|TRBV7-2|NA
CASSLTLNEQFF
TGTGCCAGCAGCTTGACCCTCAATGAGCAGTTCTTC
>NA|TRBJ2-1|TRBV11-2|once
CVSSLQRNNEQFF
TGTGTCAGCAGCTTACAGCGGAACAATGAGCAGTTCTTC